These 6 T cell receptor beta chains originate from one sample sequenced in a study of blood T cell repertoires in COVID-19. Profiling relied on immunoSEQ multiplex PCR, and the TCRdb table lists in-frame clones only, not all of them. The sample has fewer than 85,000 clones; 83% are singletons. The source material was peripheral blood. These receptors all stem from a woman in her sixties or seventies with acute or convalescent COVID-19.

This sequence joins TRBV6-1 and TRBJ1-5; a possible D gene is TRBD1 (6 bases). Per germline, CDR1 MNHNS and CDR2 SASEGT. This CDR3 is 15 amino acids long. With 2 bases removed from V and 6 bases from J, the gap between germline ends came to 14 bases. CDR3 sequence: CASSEWAGEGQPQHF. CDR3 nucleotide sequence: TGTGCCAGCAGTGAATGGGCAGGGGAAGGTCAGCCCCAGCATTTT.

The chain has TRBV7-3 and TRBJ2-7; 11 nucleotides align to TRBD1. V lost 5 bases and J lost 3; bases outside the gene matches: 3. The CDR3 runs 14 residues. CDR1 is SGHTA and CDR2 is FQGTGA in the germline V gene. In nucleotides, the CDR3 is TGTGCCAGCAGCGCCGGGACAGGGGGCTACGAGCAGTACTTC. Amino acid sequence: CASSAGTGGYEQYF.

This chain connects TRBV6-1 to TRBJ1-1; the D gene is possibly TRBD1 (5 bases). The CDR3 totals 13 residues. V lost 0 bases to trimming and J lost 12 bases, with 14 bases between them. Germline CDR1 reads MNHNS; CDR2 reads SASEGT. CDR3 sequence (DNA): TGTGCCAGCAGTGAAGCAGGGACTAGAGGGACTTTCTTT. Its protein product is CASSEAGTRGTFF.

The V call is TRBV3-1 (or the pseudogene TRBV3-2), the J call TRBJ1-6; a possible D gene is TRBD1 (6 bases). The CDR3 extends over 13 amino acids. Trimming cost V 1 base and J 17 bases, with 15 bases left between them. The V gene's germline CDR1 is LGHDT and CDR2 YNNKEL (reference sequence). The CDR3 DNA follows: TGTGCCAGCAGCCAAGGCGCGGACAGCCCGGTCCACTTT. Amino acids: CASSQGADSPVHF.

This clone has a handful of counts. The CDR3 DNA follows: TGCGCCAGCAGCTTGCCTAGCGGGGCAGGGGATACGCAGTATTTT. Translated: CASSLPSGAGDTQYF. The J gene is TRBJ2-3, the V gene TRBV5-1, with 9 bases aligning to TRBD2. V was pared by 1 base and J by 6 bases, with 6 bases of the junction left unmatched. Germline V CDR1 and CDR2: SGHRS, YFSETQ. The CDR3 has 15 residues.

A single count supports this clone. This rearrangement joins TRBV18 to TRBJ2-1, with 8 bases lining up with TRBD1. Germline assignment: CDR1 KGHSH and CDR2 LQKENI. The trim removed 8 bases at V and 4 bases at J, leaving 10 bases unmatched. The CDR3 consists of 15 residues. The CDR3 DNA reads as TGTGCCAGCCGGATTGACAGGGGAGATTACAATGAGCAGTTCTTC. Its protein is CASRIDRGDYNEQFF.